The clone carrying this TCR beta chain was seen a single time. The CDR3 covers 13 residues. Trimming removed 6 bases from V and 10 bases from J, with 13 bases in between. The germline V gene encodes CDR1 MNHNY and CDR2 SVGAGI (reference sequence). As handled by the study authors: Quantification of nucleated cells was approximated via reference gene primer amplification. Produced via immunoSEQ multiplex PCR; TCRdb's table is partial and in-frame only. The V and J calls and clone size are taken from that table; D and trimming were inferred from the DNA. The profile shows fewer than 250,000 clones, roughly 82% of them singletons. This entry is derived from a study of blood T cell repertoires in COVID-19. Across the whole study: Acute-phase and convalescent COVID-19 samples originated in the United States, Italy and Spain. The analysed material was cDNA or gDNA that came from T cells, B-cell-depleted T cells, or PBMCs.

The source material was peripheral blood. This rearrangement joins TRBV6-6 to TRBJ1-6, with D maybe TRBD1 (5 bases). The receptor was isolated from a woman between 65 and 79 years old with acute or convalescent COVID-19. CDR3: CASSPDRWSPLHF. The DNA of the CDR3 is TGTGCCAGCAGCCCCGACAGATGGTCACCCCTCCACTTT.